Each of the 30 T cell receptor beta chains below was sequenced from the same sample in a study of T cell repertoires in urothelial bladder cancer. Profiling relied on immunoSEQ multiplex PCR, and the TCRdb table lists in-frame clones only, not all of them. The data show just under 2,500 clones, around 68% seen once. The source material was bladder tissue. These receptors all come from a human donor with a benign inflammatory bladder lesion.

CDR3 in amino acids: CSAQKAQGGRNTEAFF. The CDR3 nucleotides are TGCAGCGCCCAAAAGGCGCAGGGAGGGCGGAACACTGAAGCTTTCTTT. The chain employs TRBV29-1 and TRBJ1-1, with D perhaps matching TRBD1 (5 bases). Looked up from germline, CDR1 is SQVTM and CDR2 is ANQGSEA. Trimming took off 7 bases at V and 1 base at J, with 22 bases between the two ends. There are 16 residues in the CDR3. Full variable domain (missing parts from reference TRBV29-1 and TRBJ1-1): SAVISQKPSRDICQRGTSLTIQCQVDSQVTMMFWYRQQPGQSLTLIATANQGSEATYESGFVIDKFPISRPNLTFSTLTVSNMSPEDSSIYLCSAQKAQGGRNTEAFFGQGTRLTVV.

The CDR3 reads CASSLVLPNEQFF. CDR3 DNA sequence: TGCGCCAGCAGCTTGGTTCTCCCCAATGAGCAGTTCTTC. The chain is built from TRBV5-1 and TRBJ2-1; no reliable D call. V shed 0 bases and J shed 6 bases, with 7 bases lying between them. In germline, CDR1 is SGHRS, CDR2 YFSETQ. There are 13 residues in the CDR3. The variable domain in full, completed from reference TRBV5-1 and TRBJ2-1, reads KAGVTQTPRYLIKTRGQQVTLSCSPISGHRSVSWYQQTPGQGLQFLFEYFSETQRNKGNFPGRFSGRQFSNSRSEMNVSTLELGDSALYLCASSLVLPNEQFFGPGTRLTVL.

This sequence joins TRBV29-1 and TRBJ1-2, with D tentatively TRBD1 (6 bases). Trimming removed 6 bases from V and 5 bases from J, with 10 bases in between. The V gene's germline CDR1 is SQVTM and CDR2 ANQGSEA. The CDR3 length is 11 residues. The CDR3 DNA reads TGCAGCGTACGAGGGGGATATGGCTACACCTTC. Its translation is CSVRGGYGYTF. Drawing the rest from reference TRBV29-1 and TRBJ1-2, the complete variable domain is SAVISQKPSRDICQRGTSLTIQCQVDSQVTMMFWYRQQPGQSLTLIATANQGSEATYESGFVIDKFPISRPNLTFSTLTVSNMSPEDSSIYLCSVRGGYGYTFGSGTRLTVV.

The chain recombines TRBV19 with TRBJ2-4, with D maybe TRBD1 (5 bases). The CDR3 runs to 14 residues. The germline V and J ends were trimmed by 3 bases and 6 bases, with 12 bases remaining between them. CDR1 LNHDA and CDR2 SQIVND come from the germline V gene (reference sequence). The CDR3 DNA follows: TGTGCCAGTAGTATGGGGCAGGGCGCAAACATTCAGTACTTC. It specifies CASSMGQGANIQYF.

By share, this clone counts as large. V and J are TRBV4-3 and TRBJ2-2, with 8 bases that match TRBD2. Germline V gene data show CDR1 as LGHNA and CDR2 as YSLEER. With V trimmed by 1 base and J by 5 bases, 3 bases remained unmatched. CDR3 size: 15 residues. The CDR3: CASSQVSGSTGELFF. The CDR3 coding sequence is TGCGCCAGCAGCCAAGTAAGCGGGAGTACCGGGGAGCTGTTTTTT.

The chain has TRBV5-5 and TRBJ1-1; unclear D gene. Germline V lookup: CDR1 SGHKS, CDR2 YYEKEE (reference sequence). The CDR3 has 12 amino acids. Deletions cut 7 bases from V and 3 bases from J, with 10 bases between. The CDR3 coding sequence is TGTGCCAGCGACATTAGGGACACTGAAGCTTTCTTT. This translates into CASDIRDTEAFF.

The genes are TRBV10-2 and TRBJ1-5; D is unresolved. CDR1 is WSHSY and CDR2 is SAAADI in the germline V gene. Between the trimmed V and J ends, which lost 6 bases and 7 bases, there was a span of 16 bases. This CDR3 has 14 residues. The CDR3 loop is CASRASMEGQPQHF. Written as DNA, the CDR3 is TGCGCCAGCAGGGCGAGCATGGAGGGCCAGCCCCAGCATTTT.

The CDR3 reads CASSVTGLGVNRAKNIQYF. For the CDR3, the DNA is TGTGCCAGCAGTGTTACAGGGCTTGGGGTTAATAGGGCCAAAAACATTCAGTACTTC. The chain combines TRBV6-1 with TRBJ2-4; D perhaps matches TRBD1 (6 bases). The germline CDR1 and CDR2 sequences are MNHNS and SASEGT. The CDR3 has 19 amino acids. V lost 4 bases to trimming and J lost 1 base, with 23 bases between them.

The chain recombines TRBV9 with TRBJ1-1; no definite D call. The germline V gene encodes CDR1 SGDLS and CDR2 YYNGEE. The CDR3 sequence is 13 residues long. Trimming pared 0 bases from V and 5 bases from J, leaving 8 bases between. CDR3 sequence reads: CASSVGMSTEAFF. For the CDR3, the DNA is TGTGCCAGCAGCGTAGGGATGAGTACTGAAGCTTTCTTT.

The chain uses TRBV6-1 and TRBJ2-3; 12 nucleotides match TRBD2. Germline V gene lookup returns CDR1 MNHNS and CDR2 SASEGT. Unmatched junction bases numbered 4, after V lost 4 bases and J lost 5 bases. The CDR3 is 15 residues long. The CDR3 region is CASSGTSGMRDTQYF. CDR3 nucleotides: TGTGCCAGCAGTGGGACTAGCGGGATGAGAGATACGCAGTATTTT.

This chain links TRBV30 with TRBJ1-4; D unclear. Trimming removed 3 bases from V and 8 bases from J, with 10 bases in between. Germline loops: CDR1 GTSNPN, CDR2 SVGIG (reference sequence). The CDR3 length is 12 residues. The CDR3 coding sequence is TGTGCCTGGAGAGACGGGATCGAAAAACTGTTTTTT. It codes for CAWRDGIEKLFF.

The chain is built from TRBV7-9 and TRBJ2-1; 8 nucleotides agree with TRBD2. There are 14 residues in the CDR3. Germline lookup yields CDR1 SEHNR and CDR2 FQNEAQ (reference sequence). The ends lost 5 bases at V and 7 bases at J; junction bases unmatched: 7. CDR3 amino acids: CASSPRGGANEQFF. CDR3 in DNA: TGTGCCAGCAGCCCTCGGGGGGGGGCGAATGAGCAGTTCTTC.

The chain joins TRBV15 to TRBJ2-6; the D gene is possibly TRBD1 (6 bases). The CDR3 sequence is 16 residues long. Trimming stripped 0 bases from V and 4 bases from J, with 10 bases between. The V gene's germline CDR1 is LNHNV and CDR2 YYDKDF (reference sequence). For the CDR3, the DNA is TGTGCCACCAGCAGAGAGCAGGGGTTGGGGGCCAACGTCCTGACTTTC. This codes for CATSREQGLGANVLTF.

The CDR3 DNA follows: TGTGCCAGTAGTCCCGGTACGGCGCAGACCTACGAGCAGTACTTC. Translated, it gives CASSPGTAQTYEQYF. The chain carries TRBV19 and TRBJ2-7; D unclear. The CDR3 is 15 amino acids. The germline CDR1 and CDR2 sequences are LNHDA and SQIVND (reference sequence). V was clipped by 5 bases and J by 2 bases, with 16 bases between them.

CDR3 nucleotides: TGTGCCAGCAGCCAAACAGGGACGAGTGACAATCAGCCCCAGCATTTT. This translates into CASSQTGTSDNQPQHF. The chain recombines TRBV5-5 with TRBJ1-5; tentative D call: TRBD1 (6 bases). Germline values: CDR1 SGHKS, CDR2 YYEKEE (reference sequence). The CDR3 runs to 16 residues. The V end was cut by 4 bases, the J end by 3 bases, with 17 bases between.

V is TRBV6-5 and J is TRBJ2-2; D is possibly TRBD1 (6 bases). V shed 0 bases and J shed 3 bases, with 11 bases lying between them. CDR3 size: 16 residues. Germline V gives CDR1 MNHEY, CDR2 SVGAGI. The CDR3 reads CASSYSPQGHTGELFF. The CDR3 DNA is TGTGCCAGCAGTTACTCACCGCAGGGGCACACCGGGGAGCTGTTTTTT.

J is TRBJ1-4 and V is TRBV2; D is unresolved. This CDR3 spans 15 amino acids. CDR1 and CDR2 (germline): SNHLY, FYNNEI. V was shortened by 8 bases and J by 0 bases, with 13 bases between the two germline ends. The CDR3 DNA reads TGTGCCAGCCTACCATACCTTGCAACTAATGAAAAACTGTTTTTT. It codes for CASLPYLATNEKLFF.

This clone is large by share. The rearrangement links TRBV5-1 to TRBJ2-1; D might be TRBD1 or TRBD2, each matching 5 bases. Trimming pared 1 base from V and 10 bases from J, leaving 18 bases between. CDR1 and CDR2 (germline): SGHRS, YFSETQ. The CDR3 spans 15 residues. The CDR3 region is CASSLTNVVGDEQFF. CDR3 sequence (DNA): TGCGCCAGCAGCTTGACCAACGTGGTGGGGGACGAGCAGTTCTTC.

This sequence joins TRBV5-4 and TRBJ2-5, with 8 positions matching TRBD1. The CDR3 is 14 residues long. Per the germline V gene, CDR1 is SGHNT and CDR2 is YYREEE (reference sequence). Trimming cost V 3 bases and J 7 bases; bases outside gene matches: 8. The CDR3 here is CASSYDRGRGTQYF. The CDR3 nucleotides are TGTGCCAGCAGCTACGACAGGGGAAGAGGGACCCAGTACTTC.

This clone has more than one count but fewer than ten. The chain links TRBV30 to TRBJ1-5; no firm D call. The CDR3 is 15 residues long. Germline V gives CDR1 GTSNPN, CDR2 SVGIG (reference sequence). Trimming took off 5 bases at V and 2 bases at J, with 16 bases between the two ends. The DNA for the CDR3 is TGTGCCTGGGGTAGGGCCAGTCGGGGCAATCAGCCCCAGCATTTT. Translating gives CAWGRASRGNQPQHF.

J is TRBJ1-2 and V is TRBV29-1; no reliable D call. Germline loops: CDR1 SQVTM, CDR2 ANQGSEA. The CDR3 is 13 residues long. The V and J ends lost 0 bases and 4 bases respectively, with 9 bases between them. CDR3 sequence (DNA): TGCAGCGTTGAAGATCGGACCTCCTATGGCTACACCTTC. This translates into CSVEDRTSYGYTF.

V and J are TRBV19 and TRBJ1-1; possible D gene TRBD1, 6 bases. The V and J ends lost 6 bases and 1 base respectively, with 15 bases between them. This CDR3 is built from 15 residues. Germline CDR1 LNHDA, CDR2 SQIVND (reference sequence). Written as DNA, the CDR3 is TGTGCCAGTAGGTGGCTCGCAGGGGCGAACACTGAAGCTTTCTTT. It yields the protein CASRWLAGANTEAFF.

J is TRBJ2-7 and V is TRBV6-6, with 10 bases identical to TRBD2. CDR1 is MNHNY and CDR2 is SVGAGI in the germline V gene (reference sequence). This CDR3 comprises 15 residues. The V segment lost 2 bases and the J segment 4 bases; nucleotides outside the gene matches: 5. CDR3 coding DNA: TGTGCCAGCAGTTACGCCCTAGCGGGAGCATACGAGCAGTACTTC. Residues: CASSYALAGAYEQYF.

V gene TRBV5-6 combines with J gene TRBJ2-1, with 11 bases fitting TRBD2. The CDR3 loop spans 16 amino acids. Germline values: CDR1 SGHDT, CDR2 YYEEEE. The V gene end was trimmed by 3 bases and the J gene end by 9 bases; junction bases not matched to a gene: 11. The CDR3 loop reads CASSSVGSGRVGEQFF. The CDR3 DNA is TGTGCCAGCAGCTCTGTTGGTAGCGGGAGGGTGGGTGAGCAGTTCTTC. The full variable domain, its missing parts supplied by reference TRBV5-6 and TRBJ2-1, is DAGVTQSPTHLIKTRGQQVTLRCSPKSGHDTVSWYQQALGQGPQFIFQYYEEEERQRGNFPDRFSGHQFPNYSSELNVNALLLGDSALYLCASSSVGSGRVGEQFFGPGTRLTVL.

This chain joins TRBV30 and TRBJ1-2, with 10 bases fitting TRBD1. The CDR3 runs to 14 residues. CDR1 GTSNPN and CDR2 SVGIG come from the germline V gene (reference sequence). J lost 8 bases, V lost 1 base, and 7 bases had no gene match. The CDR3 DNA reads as TGTGCCTGGAGTGGGGACAGGGGCGTATCGGGCTACACCTTC. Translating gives CAWSGDRGVSGYTF.

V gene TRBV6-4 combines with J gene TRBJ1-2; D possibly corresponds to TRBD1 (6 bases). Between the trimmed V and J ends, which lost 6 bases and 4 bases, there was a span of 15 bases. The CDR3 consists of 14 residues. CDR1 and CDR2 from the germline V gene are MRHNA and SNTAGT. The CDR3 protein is CASSFTGWGYGYTF. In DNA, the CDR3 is TGTGCCAGCAGCTTCACAGGGTGGGGCTATGGCTACACCTTC.

Here the CDR3 reads CASSLGGTGIYEQYF. The CDR3 DNA follows: TGTGCCAGCAGCTTGGGGGGGACAGGGATCTACGAGCAGTACTTC. The chain couples TRBV5-6 to TRBJ2-7; 9 positions agree with TRBD1. V lost 0 bases, J lost 3 bases, and 4 bases stayed unmatched. The germline V gene encodes CDR1 SGHDT and CDR2 YYEEEE. CDR3 size: 15 residues.

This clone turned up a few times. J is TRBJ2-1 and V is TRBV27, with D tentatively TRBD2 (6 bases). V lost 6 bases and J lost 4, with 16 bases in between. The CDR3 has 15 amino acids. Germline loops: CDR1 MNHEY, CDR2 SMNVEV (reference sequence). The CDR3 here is CASSFGFSGYNEQFF. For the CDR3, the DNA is TGTGCCAGCAGCTTCGGGTTTAGCGGATACAATGAGCAGTTCTTC.

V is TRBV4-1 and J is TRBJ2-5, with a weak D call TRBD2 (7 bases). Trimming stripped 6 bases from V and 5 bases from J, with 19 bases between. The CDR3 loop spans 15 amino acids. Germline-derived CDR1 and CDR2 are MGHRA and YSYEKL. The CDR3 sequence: CASRGSGAGEETQYF. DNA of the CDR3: TGCGCCAGCAGGGGGTCAGGGGCGGGGGAGGAGACCCAGTACTTC.

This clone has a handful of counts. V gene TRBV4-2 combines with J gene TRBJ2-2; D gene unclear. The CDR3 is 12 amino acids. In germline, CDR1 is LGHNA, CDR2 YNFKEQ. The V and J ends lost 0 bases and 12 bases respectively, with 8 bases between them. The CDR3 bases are TGTGCCAGCAGCCAAGAAAATCGGCAGCTGTTTTTT. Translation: CASSQENRQLFF.